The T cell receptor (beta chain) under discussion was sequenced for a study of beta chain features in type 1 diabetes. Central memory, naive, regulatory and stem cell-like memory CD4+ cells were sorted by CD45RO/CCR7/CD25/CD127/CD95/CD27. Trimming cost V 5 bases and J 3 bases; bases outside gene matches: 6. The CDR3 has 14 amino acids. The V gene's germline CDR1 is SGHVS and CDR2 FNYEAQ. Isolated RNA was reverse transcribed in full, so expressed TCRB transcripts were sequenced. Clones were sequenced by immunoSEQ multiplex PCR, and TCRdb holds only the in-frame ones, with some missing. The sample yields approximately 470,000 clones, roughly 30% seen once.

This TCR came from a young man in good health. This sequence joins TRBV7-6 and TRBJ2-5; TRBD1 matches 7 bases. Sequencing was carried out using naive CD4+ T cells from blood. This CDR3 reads CASSPSTGEETQYF. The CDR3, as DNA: TGTGCCAGCAGCCCGTCTACAGGGGAAGAGACCCAGTACTTC.